Here is one TCR beta chain with its context. Recruited during active infection, patients (from Seattle) were subsequently followed longitudinally. Germline lookup yields CDR1 SGHNT and CDR2 YYREEE (reference sequence). The CDR3 has 13 amino acids. V was shortened by 6 bases and J by 1 base, with 10 bases between the two germline ends. This sample is drawn from a study of blood T cell repertoires in COVID-19. Per the authors' pipeline: Cell counts per sample came from amplifying reference gene primers. Here immunoSEQ multiplex PCR was the method, and the copy in TCRdb shows in-frame clones only, minus some. The D gene and trimming were derived from the DNA, and the V and J assignments and clone size from that table. Found here are around 430,000 clones, approximately 89% of them singletons; the top ten hold roughly 12%.

This TCR derives from a woman aged 45-65 years with COVID-19, enrolled during active disease. The source material was peripheral blood. The V gene is TRBV5-4, the J gene TRBJ1-1; D uncertain. CDR3 sequence: CASTSPTNTEAFF. The CDR3 DNA reads TGTGCCAGCACCTCTCCTACGAACACTGAAGCTTTCTTT. Complete variable domain (other parts from reference TRBV5-4 and TRBJ1-1): ETGVTQSPTHLIKTRGQQVTLRCSSQSGHNTVSWYQQALGQGPQFIFQYYREEENGRGNFPPRFSGLQFPNYSSELNVNALELDDSALYLCASTSPTNTEAFFGQGTRLTVV.